The 9 T cell receptor beta chains listed next were all sequenced from one sample in a study of blood T cell repertoires in COVID-19. The method was immunoSEQ multiplex PCR; TCRdb's version includes in-frame clones alone and lacks a portion of them. This table has over 150,000 clones, roughly 83% appearing once. Sequencing used peripheral blood. These receptors were taken from a woman older than 75 with active or convalescent COVID-19.

The rearrangement joins TRBV2 to TRBJ2-7; weak D call: TRBD2 (5 bases). V lost 4 bases, J lost 0 bases, and 10 bases lay in between. The CDR3 contains 14 residues. CDR1 SNHLY and CDR2 FYNNEI come from the germline V gene. The CDR3 loop is CASSGGWSSYEQYF. Here the CDR3 DNA reads TGTGCCAGCAGTGGAGGGTGGAGCTCCTACGAGCAGTACTTC.

The chain is built from TRBV2 and TRBJ2-3; D is perhaps TRBD1 (6 bases). Trimming pared 6 bases from V and 2 bases from J, leaving 9 bases between. The CDR3 runs 13 residues. Germline assignment: CDR1 SNHLY and CDR2 FYNNEI. The CDR3 reads CASRGDITDTQYF. CDR3 coding DNA: TGTGCCAGCAGAGGGGACATCACAGATACGCAGTATTTT.

This clone was observed a handful of times. V is TRBV12-5 and J is TRBJ1-2; TRBD1 matches at 7 bases. The V segment lost 4 bases and the J segment 3 bases; nucleotides outside the gene matches: 11. Germline V gene sequence: CDR1 LGHNT, CDR2 FRNRAP. CDR3 size: 16 residues. The CDR3 coding sequence is TGTGCTAGTGGTTCACTCCCGGGACAGTCTTACTATGGCTACACCTTC. This translates into CASGSLPGQSYYGYTF.

The chain joins TRBV11-2 to TRBJ2-3; 8 bases match TRBD1. After removal of 7 bases from V and 1 base from J, the junction contained 7 bases not matched to a gene. The CDR3 sequence is 15 residues long. Germline V gene lookup returns CDR1 SGHAT and CDR2 FQNNGV. Here the CDR3 reads CASTESGQGTDTQYF. CDR3 in DNA: TGTGCCAGCACCGAATCGGGACAGGGCACAGATACGCAGTATTTT.

The chain employs TRBV5-1 and TRBJ1-5; 8 nucleotides match TRBD1. There are 13 residues in the CDR3. V lost 3 bases and J lost 6; bases outside the gene matches: 2. Germline CDR1 reads SGHRS; CDR2 reads YFSETQ. CDR3 sequence reads: CASSSRGPQPQHF. In DNA, the CDR3 is TGCGCCAGCAGCTCCAGGGGGCCTCAGCCCCAGCATTTT.

The chain carries TRBV6-2 or TRBV6-3 and TRBJ2-1, with 9 positions matching TRBD1. The V segment lost 6 bases and the J segment 8 bases; nucleotides outside the gene matches: 11. Per germline, CDR1 MNHEY and CDR2 SVGEGT. CDR3 length: 15 amino acids. The CDR3 region is CASSPGGQGRDEQFF. The CDR3 DNA reads TGTGCCAGCAGCCCGGGGGGACAGGGTAGGGATGAGCAGTTCTTC.

The V and J genes are TRBV5-1 and TRBJ1-1; 10 bases fit TRBD1. The CDR3 loop spans 14 amino acids. The germline V gene has CDR1 SGHRS and CDR2 YFSETQ. V was clipped by 4 bases and J by 4 bases; unmatched bases: 4. The DNA for the CDR3 is TGCGCCAGCAGCCCGAGGGACAGGGGCACTGAAGCTTTCTTT. Translation: CASSPRDRGTEAFF.

The V gene is TRBV27, the J gene TRBJ1-1; TRBD1 matches 9 bases. The CDR3 loop spans 15 amino acids. Germline V CDR1 and CDR2: MNHEY, SMNVEV (reference sequence). V lost 5 bases and J lost 6; bases outside the gene matches: 10. The CDR3 protein is CASSGGDRDEAEAFF. The CDR3 nucleotides read TGTGCCAGCAGTGGGGGGGACAGGGATGAAGCTGAAGCTTTCTTT.

The chain couples TRBV19 to TRBJ1-5; 10 bases fit TRBD1. V shed 6 bases and J 9 bases; nucleotides not matched to a gene: 8. Germline values: CDR1 LNHDA, CDR2 SQIVND (reference sequence). This CDR3 is 14 amino acids long. This CDR3 reads CASSPGQGSPPQHF. CDR3 bases: TGTGCCAGTAGCCCGGGACAGGGGAGTCCGCCCCAGCATTTT.